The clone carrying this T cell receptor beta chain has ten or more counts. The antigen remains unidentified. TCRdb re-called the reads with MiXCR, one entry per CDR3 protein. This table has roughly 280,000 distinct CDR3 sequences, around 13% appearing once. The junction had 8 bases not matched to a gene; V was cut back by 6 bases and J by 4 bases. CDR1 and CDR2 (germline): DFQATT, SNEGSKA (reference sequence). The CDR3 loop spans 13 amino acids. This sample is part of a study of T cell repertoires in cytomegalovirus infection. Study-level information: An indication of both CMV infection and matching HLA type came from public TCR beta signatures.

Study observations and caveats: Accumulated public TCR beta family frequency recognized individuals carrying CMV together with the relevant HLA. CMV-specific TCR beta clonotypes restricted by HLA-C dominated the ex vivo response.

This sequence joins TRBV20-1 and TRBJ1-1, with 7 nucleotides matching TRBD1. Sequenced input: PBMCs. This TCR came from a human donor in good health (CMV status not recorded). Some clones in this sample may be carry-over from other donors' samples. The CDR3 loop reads CSATTGLSTEAFF. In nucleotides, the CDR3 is TGCAGTGCGACGACAGGGCTGTCCACTGAAGCTTTCTTT.